This entry describes one T cell receptor beta chain. Its antigen is undetermined. The CDR3 runs 15 residues. The V gene's germline CDR1 is MNHEY and CDR2 SVGAGI. The V end lost 5 bases, the J end lost 11 bases, and 21 bases lay between the germline ends. This specimen belongs to a study of T cell responses to AZD1222 COVID-19 vaccine. General study results and limits: Clonal diversity may have been underestimated, and the donors were mostly white British, with more females than males. In all cases, repertoires were sampled only after the peak T cell response. Only six people who got AZD1222 tested seropositive at baseline. Mapped onto spike, vaccine-associated CD4 TCRs spanned it and were dominant at 160-218 and 743-854.

Method: immunoSEQ multiplex PCR; TCRdb's copy keeps in-frame clones and lacks some. The sample yields roughly 200,000 clones, just under 95% seen once. The clonotype comes from an adult who received the MenACWY meningococcal vaccine as a control. The sample here was peripheral blood, taken 28 days after the second dose of the MenACWY control vaccine. This chain links TRBV6-5 with TRBJ1-4; weak D call: TRBD1 (6 bases). The CDR3 nucleotides are TGTGCCAGCAGTCAGGGACGGCAGGGGTTGAGGAAACTGTTTTTT. The encoded protein is CASSQGRQGLRKLFF.